A single sample is the source of the 4 T cell receptor beta chains below, sequenced in a study of radiation and T cells in renal cell carcinoma. Sample treatment: 15 Gy SBRT to primary tumor, nephrectomy 4 weeks later. Profiling relied on immunoSEQ multiplex PCR, and the TCRdb table lists in-frame clones only, not all of them. The table shows 15,000 to 20,000 clones, with less than 65% occurring only once. Material: tumor tissue, obtained from a patient whose treatment included radiotherapy and nephrectomy. The receptors were sampled from a man in his fifties with renal cell carcinoma.

The chain carries TRBV5-1 and TRBJ1-1, with D maybe TRBD1 (5 bases). Trimming took off 0 bases at V and 5 bases at J, with 17 bases between the two ends. Germline CDR1 reads SGHRS; CDR2 reads YFSETQ. There are 16 residues in the CDR3. CDR3 coding DNA: TGCGCCAGCAGCTTGGTATGGAGGGGCTCTCGAACTGAAGCTTTCTTT. It encodes CASSLVWRGSRTEAFF.

The CDR3 reads CASRAPSPPQHF. CDR3 bases: TGTGCCAGTAGGGCCCCCTCTCCGCCCCAGCATTTT. The chain is built from TRBV19 and TRBJ1-5; no reliable D call. This CDR3 is 12 amino acids long. Germline CDR1 and CDR2: LNHDA and SQIVND (reference sequence). Trimming removed 6 bases from V and 9 bases from J, with 12 bases in between.

This clone was recorded a few times. V usage is TRBV29-1 and J usage is TRBJ2-7; perhaps TRBD2 as D (6 bases). There are 13 residues in the CDR3. The germline V gene has CDR1 SQVTM and CDR2 ANQGSEA. V was trimmed by 4 bases and J by 6 bases, leaving 16 bases between them. The CDR3 region has the DNA TGCAGCGTTGGGGGGGTTCTGGGAGCCGAGCAGTACTTC. Its translation: CSVGGVLGAEQYF.

V and J are TRBV4-1 and TRBJ2-7; D is perhaps TRBD2 (6 bases). V was shortened by 4 bases and J by 9 bases, with 22 bases between the two germline ends. Looked up from germline, CDR1 is MGHRA and CDR2 is YSYEKL. The CDR3 has 15 amino acids. The CDR3 spells CASSPLLTGVSWQYF. CDR3 DNA sequence: TGCGCCAGCAGCCCGCTCCTTACGGGGGTGTCGTGGCAGTACTTC.